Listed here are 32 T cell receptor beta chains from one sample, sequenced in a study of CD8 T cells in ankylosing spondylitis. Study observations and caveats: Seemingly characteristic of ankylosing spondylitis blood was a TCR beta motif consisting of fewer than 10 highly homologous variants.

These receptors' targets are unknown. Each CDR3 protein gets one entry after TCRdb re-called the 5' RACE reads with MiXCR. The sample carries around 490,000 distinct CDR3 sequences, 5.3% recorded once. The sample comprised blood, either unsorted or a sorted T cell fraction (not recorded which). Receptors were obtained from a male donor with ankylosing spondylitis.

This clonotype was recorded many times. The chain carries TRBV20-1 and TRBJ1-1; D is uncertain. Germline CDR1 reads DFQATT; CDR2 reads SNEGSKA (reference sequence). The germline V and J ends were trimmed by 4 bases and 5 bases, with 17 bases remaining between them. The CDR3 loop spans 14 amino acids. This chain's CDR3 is CSATGRLLRTEAFF. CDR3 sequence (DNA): TGCAGTGCTACCGGACGGCTGTTGAGGACTGAAGCTTTCTTT.

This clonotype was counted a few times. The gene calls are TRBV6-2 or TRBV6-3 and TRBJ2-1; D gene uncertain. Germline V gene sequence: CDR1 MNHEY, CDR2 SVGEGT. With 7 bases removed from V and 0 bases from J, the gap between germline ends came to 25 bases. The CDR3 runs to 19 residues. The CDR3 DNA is TGTGCCAGCACAATGCCCGCCTGGGGTGGCGCGAGCTCCTACAATGAGCAGTTCTTC. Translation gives CASTMPAWGGASSYNEQFF.

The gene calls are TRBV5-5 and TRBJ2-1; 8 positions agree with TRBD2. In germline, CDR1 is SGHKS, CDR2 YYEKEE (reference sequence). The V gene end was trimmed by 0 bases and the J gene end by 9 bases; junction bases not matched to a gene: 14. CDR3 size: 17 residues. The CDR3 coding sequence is TGTGCCAGCAGCTTGGTGTCAGCGGGAGTTGGGCCCGGTGAGCAGTTCTTC. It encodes CASSLVSAGVGPGEQFF.

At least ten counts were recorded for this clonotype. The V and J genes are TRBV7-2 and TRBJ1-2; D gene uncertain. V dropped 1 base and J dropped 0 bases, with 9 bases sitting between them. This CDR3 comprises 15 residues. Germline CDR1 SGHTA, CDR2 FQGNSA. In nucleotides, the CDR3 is TGTGCCAGCAGCTTAGATGGAGGCACTAACTATGGCTACACCTTC. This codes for CASSLDGGTNYGYTF.

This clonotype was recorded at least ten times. The CDR3 DNA is TGCGCCAGCAGCCAAGAGGGGCCAGGGGGGTCATACCAAGAGACCCAGTACTTC. It yields the protein CASSQEGPGGSYQETQYF. V usage is TRBV4-3 and J usage is TRBJ2-5, with D maybe TRBD1 (7 bases). The V gene lost 0 bases and the J gene lost 0 bases, with 17 bases spanning the gap. Germline V gives CDR1 LGHNA, CDR2 YSLEER. The CDR3 has 18 amino acids.

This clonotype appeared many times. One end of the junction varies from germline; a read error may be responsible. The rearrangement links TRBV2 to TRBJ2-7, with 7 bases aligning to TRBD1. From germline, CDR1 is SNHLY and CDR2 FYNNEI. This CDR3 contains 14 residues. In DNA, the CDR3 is TGTGCCAGCAGTCAACGCGACCTAGGGACGGACAGGATTTTC. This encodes CASSQRDLGTDRIF.

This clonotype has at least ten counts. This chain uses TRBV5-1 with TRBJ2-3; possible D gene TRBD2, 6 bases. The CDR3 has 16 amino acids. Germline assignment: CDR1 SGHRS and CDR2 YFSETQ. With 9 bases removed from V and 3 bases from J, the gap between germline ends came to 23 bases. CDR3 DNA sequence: TGCGCCACCTCCTCCACGGCGTTAGCGGAGACAGATACGCAGTATTTT. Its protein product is CATSSTALAETDTQYF.

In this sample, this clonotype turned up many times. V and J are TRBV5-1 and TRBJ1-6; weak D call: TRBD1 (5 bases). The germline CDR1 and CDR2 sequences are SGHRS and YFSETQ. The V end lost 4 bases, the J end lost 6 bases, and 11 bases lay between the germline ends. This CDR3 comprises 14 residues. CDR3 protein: CASSLTTANSPLHF. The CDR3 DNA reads TGCGCCAGCAGCCTTACGACAGCTAATTCACCCCTCCACTTT.

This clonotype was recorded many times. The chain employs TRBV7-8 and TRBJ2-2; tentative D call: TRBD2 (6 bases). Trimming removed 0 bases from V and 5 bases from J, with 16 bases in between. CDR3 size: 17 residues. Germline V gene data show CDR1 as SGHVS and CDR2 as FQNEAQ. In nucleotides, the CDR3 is TGTGCCAGCAGCTTAGCCTCGTGGGGCAGCGGGACCGGGGAGCTGTTTTTT. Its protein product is CASSLASWGSGTGELFF.

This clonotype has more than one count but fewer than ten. CDR3 protein: CASSTWDGMNTEAFF. The CDR3 region has the DNA TGTGCCAGCAGCACCTGGGACGGCATGAACACTGAAGCTTTCTTT. This sequence joins TRBV7-9 and TRBJ1-1; D is possibly TRBD1 (5 bases). V was cut by 5 bases and J by 0 bases, with 13 bases left in between. Germline V gene data show CDR1 as SEHNR and CDR2 as FQNEAQ (reference sequence). The CDR3 spans 15 residues.

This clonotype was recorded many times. The CDR3 DNA reads as TGTGCCACCATGGGAAGGGAGACCCAGTACTTC. It encodes CATMGRETQYF. The chain recombines TRBV10-3 with TRBJ2-5; D remains unclear. Per germline, CDR1 ENHRY and CDR2 SYGVKD. V was cut by 10 bases and J by 5 bases, with 11 bases left in between. The length of the CDR3 is 11 residues.

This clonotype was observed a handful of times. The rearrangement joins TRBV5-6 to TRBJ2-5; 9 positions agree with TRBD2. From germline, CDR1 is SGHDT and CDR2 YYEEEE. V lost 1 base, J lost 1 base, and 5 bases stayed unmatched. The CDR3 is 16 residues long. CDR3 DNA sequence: TGTGCCAGCAGCTTGTATCGGACTAGCGCCCAAGAGACCCAGTACTTC. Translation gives CASSLYRTSAQETQYF.

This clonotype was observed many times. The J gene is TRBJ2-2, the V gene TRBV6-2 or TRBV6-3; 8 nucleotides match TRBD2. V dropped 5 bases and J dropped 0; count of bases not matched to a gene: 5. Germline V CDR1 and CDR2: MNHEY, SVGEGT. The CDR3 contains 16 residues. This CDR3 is CASSHGTRTNTGELFF. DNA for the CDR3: TGTGCCAGCAGTCACGGGACTAGAACGAACACCGGGGAGCTGTTTTTT.

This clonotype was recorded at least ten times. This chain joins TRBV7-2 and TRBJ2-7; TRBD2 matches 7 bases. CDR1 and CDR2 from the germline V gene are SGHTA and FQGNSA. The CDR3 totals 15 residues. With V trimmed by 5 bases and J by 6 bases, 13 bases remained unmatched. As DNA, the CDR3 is TGTGCCAGCAGCAGACCCGGGACCGAGCGGGGCGAGCAGTACTTC. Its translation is CASSRPGTERGEQYF.

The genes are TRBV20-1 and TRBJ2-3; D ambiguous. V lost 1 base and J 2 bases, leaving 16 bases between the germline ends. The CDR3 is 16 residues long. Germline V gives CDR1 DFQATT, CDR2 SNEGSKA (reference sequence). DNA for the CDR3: TGCAGTGCTAGAGGTCGGATCTTGGCTCCCACAGATACGCAGTATTTT. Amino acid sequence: CSARGRILAPTDTQYF.

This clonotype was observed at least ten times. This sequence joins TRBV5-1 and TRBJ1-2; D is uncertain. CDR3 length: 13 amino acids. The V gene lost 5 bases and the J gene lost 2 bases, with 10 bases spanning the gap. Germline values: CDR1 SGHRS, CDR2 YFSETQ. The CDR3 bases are TGCGCCAGCAGGAGCACCCTCAACTATGGCTACACCTTC. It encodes CASRSTLNYGYTF.

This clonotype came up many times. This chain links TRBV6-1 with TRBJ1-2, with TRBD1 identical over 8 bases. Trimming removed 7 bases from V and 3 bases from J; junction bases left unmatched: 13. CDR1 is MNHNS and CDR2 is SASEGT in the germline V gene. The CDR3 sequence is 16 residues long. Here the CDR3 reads CASTPDRGGGYYGYTF. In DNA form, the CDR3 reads TGTGCCAGCACCCCCGACAGGGGAGGCGGCTACTATGGCTACACCTTC.

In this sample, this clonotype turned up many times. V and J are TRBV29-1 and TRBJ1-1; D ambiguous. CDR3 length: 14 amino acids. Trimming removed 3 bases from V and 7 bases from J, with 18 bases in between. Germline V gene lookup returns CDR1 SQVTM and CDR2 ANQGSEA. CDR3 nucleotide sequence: TGCAGCGTTGAGGTAGGATTGCCGCACCTTGAAGCTTTCTTT. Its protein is CSVEVGLPHLEAFF.

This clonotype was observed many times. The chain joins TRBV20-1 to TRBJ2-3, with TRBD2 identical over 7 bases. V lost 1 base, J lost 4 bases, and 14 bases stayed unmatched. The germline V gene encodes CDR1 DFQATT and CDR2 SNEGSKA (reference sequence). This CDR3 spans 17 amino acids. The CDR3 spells CSARGGGTASFPDTQYF. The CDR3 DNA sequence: TGCAGTGCTAGAGGCGGGGGAACCGCAAGTTTCCCAGATACGCAGTATTTT.

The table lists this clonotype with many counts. CDR3 protein: CASSLTGTERYEQYF. CDR3 DNA sequence: TGTGCCAGCAGCTTAACCGGGACAGAGCGATACGAGCAGTACTTC. This rearrangement joins TRBV7-2 to TRBJ2-7, with 7 bases matching TRBD1. Germline CDR1 SGHTA, CDR2 FQGNSA. The CDR3 length is 15 residues. Germline trimming cut 2 bases from V and 4 bases from J; bases unmatched to any gene: 8.

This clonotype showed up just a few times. In DNA form, the CDR3 reads TGTGCCAGCTCACAAACCCGGGGCCCAAGTGAAAAACTGTTTTTT. This encodes CASSQTRGPSEKLFF. The rearrangement joins TRBV18 to TRBJ1-4; D might be TRBD1 (5 bases). CDR3 size: 15 residues. V shed 4 bases and J shed 7 bases, with 16 bases lying between them. Germline V CDR1 and CDR2: KGHSH, LQKENI.

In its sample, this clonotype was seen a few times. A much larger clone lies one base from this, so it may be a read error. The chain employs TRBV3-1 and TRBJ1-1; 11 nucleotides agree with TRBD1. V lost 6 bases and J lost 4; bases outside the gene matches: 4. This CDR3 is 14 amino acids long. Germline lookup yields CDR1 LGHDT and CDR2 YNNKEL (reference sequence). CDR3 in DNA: TGTGCCAGCAGGTCCGGGACAGGGGGCACTGAAGCTTTCTTT. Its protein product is CASRSGTGGTEAFF.

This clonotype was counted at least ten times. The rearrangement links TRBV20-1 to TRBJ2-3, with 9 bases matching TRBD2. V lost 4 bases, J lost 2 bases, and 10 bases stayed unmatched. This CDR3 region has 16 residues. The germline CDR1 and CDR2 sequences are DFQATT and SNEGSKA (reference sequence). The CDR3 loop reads CSATRTSDELTDTQYF. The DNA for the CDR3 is TGCAGTGCTACGCGGACTAGCGACGAACTCACAGATACGCAGTATTTT.

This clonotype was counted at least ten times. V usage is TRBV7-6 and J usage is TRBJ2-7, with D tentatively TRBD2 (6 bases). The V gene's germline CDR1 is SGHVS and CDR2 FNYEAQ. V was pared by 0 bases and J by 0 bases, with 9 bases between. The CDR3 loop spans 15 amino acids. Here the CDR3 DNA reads TGTGCCAGCAGCTTAGCGGCGGGGTTCTCCTACGAGCAGTACTTC. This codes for CASSLAAGFSYEQYF. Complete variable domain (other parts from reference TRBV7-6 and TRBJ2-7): GAGVSQSPRYKVTKRGQDVALRCDPISGHVSLYWYRQALGQGPEFLTYFNYEAQQDKSGLPNDRFSAERPEGSISTLTIQRTEQRDSAMYRCASSLAAGFSYEQYFGPGTRLTVT.

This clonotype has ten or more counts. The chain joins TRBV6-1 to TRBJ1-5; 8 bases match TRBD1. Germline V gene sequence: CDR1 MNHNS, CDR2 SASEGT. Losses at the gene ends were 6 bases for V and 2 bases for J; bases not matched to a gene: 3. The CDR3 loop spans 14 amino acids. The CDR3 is CASRAGQGNQPQHF. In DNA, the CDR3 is TGTGCCAGCAGGGCGGGACAGGGCAATCAGCCCCAGCATTTT.

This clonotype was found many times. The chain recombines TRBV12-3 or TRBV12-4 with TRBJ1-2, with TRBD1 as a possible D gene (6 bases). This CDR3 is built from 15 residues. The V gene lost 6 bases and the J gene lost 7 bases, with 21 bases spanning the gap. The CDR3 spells CASSLPVAQGFGYTF. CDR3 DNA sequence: TGTGCCAGCAGCCTACCCGTCGCACAGGGCTTTGGCTACACCTTC.

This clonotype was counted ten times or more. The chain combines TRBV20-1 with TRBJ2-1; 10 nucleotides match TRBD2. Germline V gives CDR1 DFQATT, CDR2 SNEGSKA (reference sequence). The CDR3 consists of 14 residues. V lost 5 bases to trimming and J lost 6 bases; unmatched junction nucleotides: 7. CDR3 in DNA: TGCAGTGCTCCCAGGGGACTAGCGTCCAATGAGCAGTTCTTC. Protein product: CSAPRGLASNEQFF.

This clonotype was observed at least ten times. CDR3 nucleotides: TGTGCCAGCAGTCCCGAGTGGGTAGATACGCAGTATTTT. Translated: CASSPEWVDTQYF. The V and J genes are TRBV28 and TRBJ2-3; D not resolved. V was shortened by 5 bases and J by 5 bases, with 11 bases between the two germline ends. The CDR3 extends over 13 amino acids. Germline V gives CDR1 MDHEN, CDR2 SYDVKM.

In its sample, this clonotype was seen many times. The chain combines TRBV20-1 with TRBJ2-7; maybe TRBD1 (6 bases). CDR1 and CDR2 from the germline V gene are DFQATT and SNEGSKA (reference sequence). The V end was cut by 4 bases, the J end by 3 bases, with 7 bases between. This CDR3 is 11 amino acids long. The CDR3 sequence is CSATQGYEQYF. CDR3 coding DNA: TGCAGTGCTACACAGGGCTACGAGCAGTACTTC.

DNA for the CDR3: TGTGCCAGCAGTGCTGTGGGGCAGGGCGGTTTAAATGAGCAGTTCTTC. Translated, it gives CASSAVGQGGLNEQFF. V and J are TRBV25-1 and TRBJ2-1, with D perhaps TRBD1 (5 bases). This CDR3 region has 16 residues. Germline CDR1 is MGHDK and CDR2 is SYGVNS. Between the trimmed V and J ends, which lost 4 bases and 7 bases, there was a span of 20 bases. Full variable domain (missing parts from reference TRBV25-1 and TRBJ2-1): EADIYQTPRYLVIGTGKKITLECSQTMGHDKMYWYQQDPGMELHLIHYSYGVNSTEKGDLSSESTVSRIRTEHFPLTLESARPSHTSQYLCASSAVGQGGLNEQFFGPGTRLTVL.

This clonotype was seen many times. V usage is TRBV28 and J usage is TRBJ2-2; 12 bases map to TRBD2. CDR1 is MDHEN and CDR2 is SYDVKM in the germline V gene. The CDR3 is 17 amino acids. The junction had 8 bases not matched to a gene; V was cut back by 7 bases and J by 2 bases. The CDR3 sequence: CASTKTSGRGNTGELFF. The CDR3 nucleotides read TGTGCCAGCACCAAGACTAGCGGGAGAGGAAACACCGGGGAGCTGTTTTTT.

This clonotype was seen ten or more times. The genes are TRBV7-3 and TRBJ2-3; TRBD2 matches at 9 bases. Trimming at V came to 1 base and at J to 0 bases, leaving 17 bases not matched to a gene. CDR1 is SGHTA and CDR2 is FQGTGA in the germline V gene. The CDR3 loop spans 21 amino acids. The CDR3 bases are TGTGCCAGCAGCTTAAACCCCTCCATGCGGGGGGGCGTATTTAGCACAGATACGCAGTATTTT. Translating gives CASSLNPSMRGGVFSTDTQYF.